The sequence of this T cell receptor (beta chain) was determined in a study of T cells in Graves' hyperthyroidism and ophthalmopathy. In the study overall: Any treatment followed the collection of peripheral blood at initial diagnosis.

This clonotype was counted many times. RNA transcripts served as the template for amplifying TCR beta CDR3 regions. The HTBI primer set was used in a first-round RT-PCR of the TCR CDR3. TCRdb processed the multiplex PCR reads anew with MiXCR; each CDR3 protein has one entry. Here the sample spans 450,000 to 650,000 distinct CDR3 sequences, about 15% being singletons. The source is a woman between 18 and 29 years old with Graves' ophthalmopathy. Sequencing was done on a sample of blood.

This CDR3 reads CSAIFTLNNYGYTF. Here the CDR3 DNA reads TGCAGTGCGATTTTTACACTGAATAACTATGGCTACACCTTC. The chain is built from TRBV20-1 and TRBJ1-2; no clear D gene. From germline, CDR1 is DFQATT and CDR2 SNEGSKA (reference sequence). Trimming took off 6 bases at V and 1 base at J, with 15 bases between the two ends. The CDR3 sequence is 14 residues long.